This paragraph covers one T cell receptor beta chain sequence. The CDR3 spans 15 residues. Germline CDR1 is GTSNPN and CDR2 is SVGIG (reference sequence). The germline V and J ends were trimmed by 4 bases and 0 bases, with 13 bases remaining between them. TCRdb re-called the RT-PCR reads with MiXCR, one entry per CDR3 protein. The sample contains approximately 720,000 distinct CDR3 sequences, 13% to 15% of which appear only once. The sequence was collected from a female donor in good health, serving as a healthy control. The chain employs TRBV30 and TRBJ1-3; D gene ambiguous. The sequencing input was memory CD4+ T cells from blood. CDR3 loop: CAWTPASISGNTIYF. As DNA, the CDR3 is TGTGCCTGGACCCCCGCTTCAATCTCTGGAAACACCATATATTTT.